This T cell receptor (beta chain) was obtained from a study of T cell responses to AZD1222 COVID-19 vaccine. Study results and limitations: In the spike-specific TCR repertoire, nearly half reportedly target unmutated variant regions. Among the donors, most were white British and more were female, and clonal diversity was possibly underestimated. Only after the peak T cell response were repertoires sampled.

A note on this clone: Its antigen is still unknown.

CDR3 size: 17 residues. Germline assignment: CDR1 WNHNN and CDR2 SYGVQD (reference sequence). The V and J ends lost 4 bases and 5 bases respectively, with 18 bases between them. The repertoire was sequenced with immunoSEQ multiplex PCR; TCRdb's copy has only in-frame clones and lacks some. The table records about 97,000 clones, 75% to 90% of them present only once. The origin of this receptor is an adult in good health. This specimen was peripheral blood, taken on day 0 of AZD1222 vaccination. The chain has TRBV10-1 and TRBJ1-6; tentatively, D is TRBD1 (6 bases). CDR3 in DNA: TGCGCCAGCAGTGCTTCGCTTCGGACAGCCAATAATTCACCCCTCCACTTT. Translation gives CASSASLRTANNSPLHF.